This T cell receptor beta chain was identified in a study of OX40 agonist ivuxolimab in advanced cancers. Sequenced by immunoSEQ multiplex PCR; TCRdb stores in-frame clones only, minus some. This table holds about 83,000 clones, roughly 83% found once. General study findings and limits: Within 6 weeks, CD4+ and CD8+ blood T cells expanded clonally at 0.1 to 3.0 mg/kg.

This CDR3 contains 13 residues. Germline V lookup: CDR1 MNHEY, CDR2 SVGAGI. V lost 2 bases and J 3 bases, leaving 7 bases between the germline ends. For this clone: Its antigen remains unknown.

Sequencing used CD4+ or CD8+ T cells sorted from blood, obtained in a trial of the OX40 agonist ivuxolimab. The gene calls are TRBV6-5 and TRBJ1-2, with a weak D call TRBD1 (6 bases). This clonotype originated in an adult with an advanced solid tumor such as melanoma, head and neck, liver or kidney cancer. The DNA for the CDR3 is TGTGCCAGCAGTTACAAGGGGGACTATGGCTACACCTTC. Its translation: CASSYKGDYGYTF.